This TCR beta chain was sequenced during a study of T-cell memory formation after mild COVID-19. This CDR3 contains 15 residues. The V end lost 4 bases, the J end lost 6 bases, and 19 bases lay between the germline ends. CDR1 and CDR2 from the germline V gene are MGHRA and YSYEKL. Constant-segment primers were used for 5'RACE, and the resulting TCR alpha and TCR beta cDNA libraries carried sample barcodes and UMIs. TCRdb ran MiXCR on the 5' RACE reads and lists one entry per CDR3 protein. The sample contains 110,000 to 150,000 distinct CDR3 sequences, 20% to 25% of which appear only once. The sequence came from an adult woman who had mild COVID-19 (a few samples of this study predate the infection). Cell type and time point are not known. The rearrangement links TRBV4-1 to TRBJ2-7; D may be TRBD1 or TRBD2 (6 bases each). The sequenced sample was PBMCs or a T cell subset sorted from them (not recorded which). CDR3 coding DNA: TGCGCCAGCAGCCGGGGGGCGACTAAGCAAACCGAGCAGTACTTC. As protein: CASSRGATKQTEQYF.